Described below is a single TCR beta chain sequence and its context. The target antigen is unknown. These data originate in a study of cytomegalovirus exposure and HLA in healthy donors. Study findings and constraints: It was taken for granted in presence/absence analyses that sequencing depth across donors was roughly uniform. The CMV antigen specificity of a few CMV-associated chains was confirmed through in vitro analysis.

This PCR relied on a set of 60 Vbeta primers and 13 Jbeta primers. Profiled with immunoSEQ multiplex PCR; TCRdb holds only in-frame clones, not every one. The table includes about 140,000 clones, 75% to 90% detected once. The clonotype was recovered from a man aged 35-49 years in good health and CMV-seronegative. Sequences were obtained from PBMCs.

As DNA, the CDR3 is TGCGCCAGCAGTGAGGCGGCTAATGAAAAACTGTTTTTT. Protein product: CASSEAANEKLFF. This chain uses TRBV10-1 with TRBJ1-4; D is uncertain. Germline CDR1 is WNHNN and CDR2 is SYGVQD (reference sequence). V was clipped by 2 bases and J by 3 bases, with 4 bases between them. The CDR3 runs to 13 residues.